The 5 T cell receptor beta chains below were found in one sample sequenced in a study of T cells after yellow fever vaccination. TCRdb re-called the 5' RACE reads with MiXCR, one entry per CDR3 protein. This repertoire shows fewer than 500,000 distinct CDR3 sequences, about 19% found once; its top ten account for 15% to 20%. Sequencing was performed on PBMCs, taken before the yellow fever booster vaccination. The receptor source for this set is a man younger than 35 who received the YFV17D yellow fever vaccine.

This chain joins TRBV13 and TRBJ1-2; 8 bases align to TRBD1. J lost 2 bases, V lost 6 bases, and 17 bases had no gene match. Germline V gene data show CDR1 as PRHDT and CDR2 as FYEKMQ (reference sequence). This CDR3 contains 18 residues. CDR3 region: CASRATGELGLGNYGYTF. The DNA for the CDR3 is TGTGCCAGCAGAGCGACAGGGGAATTGGGGTTGGGAAACTATGGCTACACCTTC.

The V and J genes are TRBV4-1 and TRBJ1-5; no reliable D call. The CDR3 sequence is 13 residues long. V was cut by 4 bases and J by 5 bases, with 9 bases left in between. Germline CDR1 is MGHRA and CDR2 is YSYEKL. The CDR3 region has the DNA TGCGCCAGCAGCCCCGGTATAGATCAGCCCCAGCATTTT. Translation: CASSPGIDQPQHF.

The V gene is TRBV7-3, the J gene TRBJ2-7; D is uncertain. In germline, CDR1 is SGHTA, CDR2 FQGTGA. This CDR3 region has 12 residues. The V end was cut by 0 bases, the J end by 12 bases, with 12 bases between. CDR3 in amino acids: CASSLTGLGWYF. As DNA, the CDR3 is TGTGCCAGCAGCTTAACAGGCCTGGGGTGGTACTTC.

The V gene is TRBV6-2 or TRBV6-3, the J gene TRBJ1-1; TRBD1 might be the D (5 bases). The CDR3 has 16 residues. V was trimmed by 5 bases and J by 4 bases, leaving 20 bases between them. CDR1 is MNHEY, CDR2 SVGEGT, per germline. CDR3 DNA sequence: TGTGCCAGCAGTCCTGGGGCAGGGAGGTCGAGCACTGAAGCTTTCTTT. Residues: CASSPGAGRSSTEAFF.

This clonotype was counted between two and nine times. The chain uses TRBV20-1 and TRBJ1-2, with D possibly matching TRBD1 (5 bases). The CDR3 runs 16 residues. The V gene lost 3 bases and the J gene lost 3 bases, with 20 bases spanning the gap. CDR1 is DFQATT, CDR2 SNEGSKA, per germline (reference sequence). The DNA for the CDR3 is TGCAGTGCTAGTACGAGCGGGAGACAGATCTACTATGGCTACACCTTC. Residues: CSASTSGRQIYYGYTF.